Below are 24 T cell receptor beta chains sequenced from a single sample in a study of identifying expanded T cells in peripheral blood. Some clones are missing from TCRdb's copy, which holds only in-frame ones; the method was immunoSEQ multiplex PCR. Seen here are roughly 130,000 clones, 70% to 90% observed once, and the top ten hold roughly 7.9%. The sample was blood. The receptor set was obtained from a person aged 18-70 years in good health.

The V gene is TRBV5-1, the J gene TRBJ2-7, with D possibly matching TRBD2 (6 bases). V lost 1 base and J 6 bases, leaving 17 bases between the germline ends. This CDR3 is 15 amino acids long. Germline assignment: CDR1 SGHRS and CDR2 YFSETQ. The CDR3 spells CASSLLGRDGGEQYF. DNA of the CDR3: TGCGCCAGCAGCTTGTTGGGGCGGGATGGGGGCGAGCAGTACTTC.

The rearrangement joins TRBV27 to TRBJ2-7; no clear D gene. The V gene's germline CDR1 is MNHEY and CDR2 SMNVEV (reference sequence). With 3 bases removed from V and 4 bases from J, the gap between germline ends came to 4 bases. The length of the CDR3 is 11 residues. The CDR3 is CASSFRYEQYF. The CDR3 DNA reads TGTGCCAGCAGTTTCCGATACGAGCAGTACTTC.

This clone was detected once. The rearrangement joins TRBV18 to TRBJ2-5; no reliable D call. Trimming left V 4 bases short and J 2 bases short, with 8 bases between. The CDR3 loop spans 13 amino acids. From germline, CDR1 is KGHSH and CDR2 LQKENI. CDR3 sequence reads: CASSQMKQETQYF. CDR3 nucleotide sequence: TGTGCCAGCTCACAAATGAAACAAGAGACCCAGTACTTC. The complete variable domain, with remaining parts taken from reference TRBV18 and TRBJ2-5, reads NAGVMQNPRHLVRRRGQEARLRCSPMKGHSHVYWYRQLPEEGLKFMVYLQKENIIDESGMPKERFSAEFPKEGPSILRIQQVVRGDSAAYFCASSQMKQETQYFGPGTRLLVL.

The chain recombines TRBV6-5 with TRBJ2-7; 9 bases are shared with TRBD2. CDR3 length: 15 amino acids. The J segment lost 2 bases and the V segment lost 6 bases, leaving 8 bases of the junction unmatched. From germline, CDR1 is MNHEY and CDR2 SVGAGI. CDR3 protein: CASRQTGLATYEQYF. The CDR3 nucleotides are TGTGCCAGCAGACAAACTGGACTAGCGACCTACGAGCAGTACTTC.

The chain has TRBV28 and TRBJ1-4; no definite D call. This CDR3 has 13 residues. With 4 bases removed from V and 8 bases from J, the gap between germline ends came to 11 bases. Germline V gives CDR1 MDHEN, CDR2 SYDVKM. The CDR3 nucleotides read TGTGCCAGCAGTTACGACCCAGGCGAAAAACTGTTTTTT. Translation: CASSYDPGEKLFF.

This clone was observed a few times. This chain uses TRBV6-5 with TRBJ2-7; possibly TRBD1 for D (5 bases). This CDR3 has 13 amino acids. Between the trimmed V and J ends, which lost 6 bases and 6 bases, there was a span of 15 bases. From germline, CDR1 is MNHEY and CDR2 SVGAGI. The CDR3 loop reads CASRPDHQGEQYF. For the CDR3, the DNA is TGTGCCAGCAGACCGGACCATCAGGGCGAGCAGTACTTC.

The rearrangement joins TRBV27 to TRBJ1-2; 9 positions match TRBD1. The CDR3 contains 18 residues. J was trimmed by 4 bases and V by 0 bases; bases with no gene match: 12. The germline V gene has CDR1 MNHEY and CDR2 SMNVEV (reference sequence). The CDR3 here is CASSLSPQGARVGYGYTF. DNA of the CDR3: TGTGCCAGCAGTTTATCCCCACAGGGGGCGCGGGTCGGCTATGGCTACACCTTC.

The CDR3 coding sequence is TGTGCCAGCTCACCACCCCTCAGCCAAGAGACCCAGTACTTC. It translates to CASSPPLSQETQYF. The chain combines TRBV18 with TRBJ2-5; D uncertain. The CDR3 is made up of 14 amino acids. Trimming removed 0 bases at V and 1 base at J, with 6 bases between. Per the germline V gene, CDR1 is KGHSH and CDR2 is LQKENI.

The genes are TRBV7-6 and TRBJ2-7, with 9 bases lining up with TRBD1. Germline values: CDR1 SGHVS, CDR2 FNYEAQ. The CDR3 loop spans 14 amino acids. After removal of 5 bases from V and 2 bases from J, the junction contained 4 bases not matched to a gene. The CDR3 here is CASSPRTGAYEQYF. CDR3 nucleotides: TGTGCCAGCAGCCCCCGGACAGGGGCCTACGAGCAGTACTTC.

The CDR3 nucleotides read TGTGCCAGCAGCTTGGCTGGACACCTCACACACGAGCAGTACTTC. Amino acids: CASSLAGHLTHEQYF. The J gene is TRBJ2-7, the V gene TRBV5-4; D possibly corresponds to TRBD1 (5 bases). V lost 0 bases to trimming and J lost 5 bases, with 15 bases between them. The CDR3 has 15 amino acids. CDR1 and CDR2 from the germline V gene are SGHNT and YYREEE (reference sequence).

This clone appeared once. The chain joins TRBV27 to TRBJ1-1; 8 bases map to TRBD1. CDR3 length equals 16 residues. With V trimmed by 4 bases and J by 1 base, 8 bases remained unmatched. Germline CDR1 is MNHEY and CDR2 is SMNVEV (reference sequence). The CDR3 region has the DNA TGTGCCAGCAGTTCAGACAGGGGCATCCAGAACACTGAAGCTTTCTTT. Protein sequence: CASSSDRGIQNTEAFF.

About this clone: This specimen includes other DNA sequences encoding the same CDR3. The chain recombines TRBV7-2 with TRBJ2-1; 13 nucleotides align to TRBD2. Germline assignment: CDR1 SGHTA and CDR2 FQGNSA. The length of the CDR3 is 14 residues. Losses at the gene ends were 1 base for V and 9 bases for J; bases not matched to a gene: 0. The CDR3 protein is CASSLGLAGGEQFF. CDR3 DNA: TGTGCCAGCAGCTTAGGACTAGCGGGAGGTGAGCAGTTCTTC.

This clone was recorded once. CDR3: CASTNGFGQPQHF. The DNA of the CDR3 is TGCGCCAGCACCAACGGGTTCGGTCAGCCCCAGCATTTT. This sequence joins TRBV10-2 and TRBJ1-5, with D uncertain. The V gene lost 7 bases and the J gene lost 6 bases, with 13 bases spanning the gap. There are 13 residues in the CDR3. Germline CDR1 reads WSHSY; CDR2 reads SAAADI.

The CDR3 loop reads CASSKGLAGASYEQYF. CDR3 bases: TGTGCCAGCAGTAAGGGGCTAGCGGGGGCCTCCTACGAGCAGTACTTC. The rearrangement links TRBV11-2 to TRBJ2-7; 10 bases are shared with TRBD2. The CDR3 is 16 residues long. Looked up from germline, CDR1 is SGHAT and CDR2 is FQNNGV. The J segment lost 0 bases and the V segment lost 6 bases, leaving 8 bases of the junction unmatched.

V and J are TRBV5-1 and TRBJ1-1; D unclear. The CDR3 runs to 14 residues. With 7 bases removed from V and 5 bases from J, the gap between germline ends came to 18 bases. Looked up from germline, CDR1 is SGHRS and CDR2 is YFSETQ. The CDR3 coding sequence is TGCGCCAGCCGCGAAGACTCCTTAAAAACTGAAGCTTTCTTT. This codes for CASREDSLKTEAFF.

V usage is TRBV5-1 and J usage is TRBJ2-1; 10 positions match TRBD2. The V gene end was trimmed by 0 bases and the J gene end by 5 bases; junction bases not matched to a gene: 8. The CDR3 has 17 amino acids. Per the germline V gene, CDR1 is SGHRS and CDR2 is YFSETQ. The CDR3 DNA follows: TGCGCCAGCAGCTTGGGCAGACTAGCGGGTATCAACAATGAGCAGTTCTTC. Its translation is CASSLGRLAGINNEQFF. Variable domain in full (rest from reference TRBV5-1 and TRBJ2-1): KAGVTQTPRYLIKTRGQQVTLSCSPISGHRSVSWYQQTPGQGLQFLFEYFSETQRNKGNFPGRFSGRQFSNSRSEMNVSTLELGDSALYLCASSLGRLAGINNEQFFGPGTRLTVL.

This chain uses TRBV6-1 with TRBJ1-5; no clear D gene. V was pared by 2 bases and J by 8 bases, with 13 bases between. Germline V gene data show CDR1 as MNHNS and CDR2 as SASEGT. This CDR3 is built from 14 residues. The CDR3 coding sequence is TGTGCCAGCAGTGAACAGTGGCCCCTTGAGCCCCAGCATTTT. It yields the protein CASSEQWPLEPQHF.

The chain combines TRBV6-5 with TRBJ1-2; 9 positions match TRBD1. The V segment lost 6 bases and the J segment 3 bases; nucleotides outside the gene matches: 5. Per germline, CDR1 MNHEY and CDR2 SVGAGI. The CDR3 spans 14 residues. The CDR3 DNA is TGTGCCAGCAGACAACAGGGGGCGTACTATGGCTACACCTTC. Translating it yields CASRQQGAYYGYTF.

The V call is TRBV12-5, the J call TRBJ2-2; TRBD2 agrees at 7 bases. Germline loops: CDR1 LGHNT, CDR2 FRNRAP. The junction had 2 bases not matched to a gene; V was cut back by 0 bases and J by 4 bases. The CDR3 has 15 amino acids. The CDR3 region is CASGLVTGGTGELFF. For the CDR3, the DNA is TGTGCTAGTGGTTTGGTAACGGGGGGCACCGGGGAGCTGTTTTTT.

This clone was observed a few times. This chain connects TRBV7-9 to TRBJ1-5; maybe TRBD1 (5 bases). This CDR3 contains 13 residues. The V gene lost 6 bases and the J gene lost 11 bases, with 17 bases spanning the gap. Germline values: CDR1 SEHNR, CDR2 FQNEAQ (reference sequence). The CDR3 DNA reads TGTGCCAGCAGTTTCGACGCGGGCAGGGCCCAGCATTTT. This encodes CASSFDAGRAQHF.

The chain carries TRBV7-3 and TRBJ1-1; 7 bases are a match to TRBD1. Germline loops: CDR1 SGHTA, CDR2 FQGTGA. With V trimmed by 5 bases and J by 4 bases, 4 bases remained unmatched. The CDR3 runs 13 residues. CDR3 region: CASSLGQATEAFF. The CDR3 DNA follows: TGTGCCAGCAGCCTTGGACAGGCCACTGAAGCTTTCTTT.

The chain couples TRBV14 to TRBJ1-2; possible D gene TRBD1, 5 bases. Germline V gene data show CDR1 as SGHDN and CDR2 as FVKESK. V gave up 4 bases and J gave up 4 bases, with 19 bases separating them. There are 16 residues in the CDR3. The CDR3, as DNA: TGTGCCAGCAGCCCTTATCCGGGACGGGAATTCTATGGCTACACCTTC. Protein sequence: CASSPYPGREFYGYTF.

This clone showed up just a few times. The rearrangement uses TRBV18 and TRBJ1-3; possibly TRBD1 for D (5 bases). This CDR3 is 16 amino acids long. Germline loops: CDR1 KGHSH, CDR2 LQKENI. Trimming cost V 6 bases and J 4 bases, with 19 bases left between them. The CDR3 region has the DNA TGTGCCAGCTCCCGAAAAGAGGGGCCCGCCGGAAACACCATATATTTT. Translating it yields CASSRKEGPAGNTIYF.

The J gene is TRBJ1-3, the V gene TRBV7-8; no reliable D call. The CDR3 extends over 15 amino acids. V was trimmed by 2 bases and J by 0 bases, leaving 8 bases between them. Germline V gene lookup returns CDR1 SGHVS and CDR2 FQNEAQ. The CDR3 loop is CASSLFGPSGNTIYF. The CDR3 bases are TGTGCCAGCAGCTTATTCGGACCCTCTGGAAACACCATATATTTT. Supplemented by reference TRBV7-8 and TRBJ1-3, the full variable domain reads GAGVSQSPRYKVAKRGQDVALRCDPISGHVSLFWYQQALGQGPEFLTYFQNEAQLDKSGLPSDRFFAERPEGSVSTLKIQRTQQEDSAVYLCASSLFGPSGNTIYFGEGSWLTVV.